This entry is about one T cell receptor (beta chain). These data come from a study of identifying expanded T cells in peripheral blood. Sequencing was performed with immunoSEQ multiplex PCR; in TCRdb, only in-frame clones are kept and a portion is missing. Of 91,000 or so clones listed, about nine tenths are singletons. From germline, CDR1 is LGHNA and CDR2 YSLEER. Germline trimming cut 3 bases from V and 3 bases from J; bases unmatched to any gene: 8. The CDR3 sequence is 15 residues long. The chain couples TRBV4-3 to TRBJ2-7; 7 nucleotides agree with TRBD2. The sequence was collected from a person aged 18 to 75 in good health. The source material was blood. CDR3 amino acids: CASSQHQGGIYEQYF. Written as DNA, the CDR3 is TGCGCCAGCAGCCAGCACCAGGGAGGGATCTACGAGCAGTACTTC.